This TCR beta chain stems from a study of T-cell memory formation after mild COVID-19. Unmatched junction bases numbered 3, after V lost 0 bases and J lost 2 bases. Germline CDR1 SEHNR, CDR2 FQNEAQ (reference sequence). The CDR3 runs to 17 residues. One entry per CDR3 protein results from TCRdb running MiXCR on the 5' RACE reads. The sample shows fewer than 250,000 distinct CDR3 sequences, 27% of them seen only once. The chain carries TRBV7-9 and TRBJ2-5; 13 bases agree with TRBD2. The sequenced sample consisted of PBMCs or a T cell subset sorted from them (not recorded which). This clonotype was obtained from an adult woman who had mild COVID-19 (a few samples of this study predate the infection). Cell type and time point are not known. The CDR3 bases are TGTGCCAGCAGCTTAGCGAGGGGACTAGCGGGACAAGAGACCCAGTACTTC. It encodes CASSLARGLAGQETQYF.